Listed here are 12 T cell receptor beta chains from one sample, sequenced in a study of blood T cell repertoires in COVID-19. Measured with immunoSEQ multiplex PCR; TCRdb has only the in-frame clones, and not every one. In the table there are over 400,000 clones, about 89% of which are singletons. Source material: peripheral blood. The receptor source for this set is a woman between 45 and 65 years old with COVID-19, enrolled during active disease.

The chain carries TRBV6-4 and TRBJ2-1; maybe TRBD1 (6 bases). This CDR3 contains 15 residues. Germline V gives CDR1 MRHNA, CDR2 SNTAGT. V lost 6 bases and J lost 1, with 13 bases in between. CDR3 protein: CASSLDRSSYNEQFF. The CDR3 DNA reads as TGTGCCAGCAGCCTTGACAGGTCATCCTACAATGAGCAGTTCTTC.

V gene TRBV3-1 (or the pseudogene TRBV3-2) combines with J gene TRBJ1-5; no definite D call. V was pared by 6 bases and J by 9 bases, with 15 bases between. The germline V gene has CDR1 LGHDT and CDR2 YNNKEL (reference sequence). The CDR3 totals 13 residues. CDR3 amino acids: CASSTVAGGPQHF. CDR3 bases: TGTGCCAGCAGTACCGTAGCTGGAGGGCCCCAGCATTTT.

V gene TRBV11-2 combines with J gene TRBJ1-3; 7 bases fit TRBD1. Per germline, CDR1 SGHAT and CDR2 FQNNGV. The J segment lost 8 bases and the V segment lost 0 bases, leaving 4 bases of the junction unmatched. The CDR3 consists of 14 residues. The chain's CDR3 is CASSLDRGGHTIYF. The CDR3 nucleotides read TGTGCCAGCAGCTTAGACCGAGGGGGCCACACCATATATTTT. Using reference TRBV11-2 and TRBJ1-3 for the parts outside the CDR3, the full variable domain is EAGVAQSPRYKIIEKRQSVAFWCNPISGHATLYWYQQILGQGPKLLIQFQNNGVVDDSQLPKDRFSAERLKGVDSTLKIQPAKLEDSAVYLCASSLDRGGHTIYFGEGSWLTVV.

The gene calls are TRBV6-5 and TRBJ1-2; 8 nucleotides match TRBD1. The CDR3 covers 13 residues. CDR1 and CDR2 from the germline V gene are MNHEY and SVGAGI. After removal of 11 bases from V and 1 base from J, the junction contained 6 bases not matched to a gene. As DNA, the CDR3 is TGTGCCTCCGGGACAGGACTTAACTATGGCTACACCTTC. The encoded protein is CASGTGLNYGYTF.

The chain carries TRBV23-1 and TRBJ1-5; D unclear. TRBV23-1 has ORF status, its function being uncertain. This CDR3 has 14 amino acids. The V end was cut by 4 bases, the J end by 4 bases, with 11 bases between. The CDR3 protein is CASSPQSCNQPQHF. As DNA, the CDR3 is TGCGCCAGCAGTCCACAGAGCTGTAATCAGCCCCAGCATTTT.

This CDR3 is CASSLTRGYGYTF. The CDR3 nucleotides are TGTGCCAGCAGCTTAACCAGGGGCTATGGCTACACCTTC. V is TRBV7-3 and J is TRBJ1-2; D is perhaps TRBD1 (6 bases). V lost 0 bases and J 4 bases, leaving 6 bases between the germline ends. This CDR3 has 13 residues. The germline V gene encodes CDR1 SGHTA and CDR2 FQGTGA. The variable domain in full, with the rest retrieved from reference TRBV7-3 and TRBJ1-2, is GAGVSQTPSNKVTEKGKYVELRCDPISGHTALYWYRQSLGQGPEFLIYFQGTGAADDSGLPNDRFFAVRPEGSVSTLKIQRTERGDSAVYLCASSLTRGYGYTFGSGTRLTVV.

This chain joins TRBV6-5 and TRBJ1-1; possibly TRBD1 for D (6 bases). Germline V gene sequence: CDR1 MNHEY, CDR2 SVGAGI. This CDR3 spans 14 amino acids. Trimming took 7 bases from V and 4 from J, leaving 16 bases between them. The CDR3: CASTFTGRITEAFF. The CDR3 bases are TGTGCCAGCACTTTTACAGGGCGAATCACTGAAGCTTTCTTT.

This rearrangement joins TRBV11-1 to TRBJ2-5; D remains ambiguous. There are 11 residues in the CDR3. CDR1 SGHAT and CDR2 FQDESV come from the germline V gene (reference sequence). Trimming left V 7 bases short and J 6 bases short, with 9 bases between. The CDR3 here is CASKSEKTQYF. CDR3 nucleotide sequence: TGTGCCAGCAAGTCGGAGAAGACCCAGTACTTC.

About this clone: At the DNA level, this CDR3 is encoded by other sequences in the same sample as well. The chain is built from TRBV5-1 and TRBJ1-2; D perhaps matches TRBD1 (5 bases). The CDR3 extends over 14 amino acids. Looked up from germline, CDR1 is SGHRS and CDR2 is YFSETQ. V was cut by 0 bases and J by 2 bases, with 8 bases left in between. The CDR3 is CASSLGTTNYGYTF. For the CDR3, the DNA is TGCGCCAGCAGCTTGGGGACAACAAACTATGGCTACACCTTC.

This clone occurred once. The chain is built from TRBV30 and TRBJ2-5; TRBD1 agrees at 10 bases. This CDR3 contains 13 residues. The germline V gene has CDR1 GTSNPN and CDR2 SVGIG (reference sequence). Unmatched junction bases numbered 1, after V lost 1 base and J lost 5 bases. The CDR3 sequence is CAWSADRGETQYF. In DNA, the CDR3 is TGTGCCTGGAGTGCGGACAGGGGGGAGACCCAGTACTTC.

This clone was detected once. The V and J genes are TRBV27 and TRBJ2-1, with a tentative D call TRBD2 (6 bases). The CDR3 consists of 14 residues. The V end was cut by 2 bases, the J end by 6 bases, with 11 bases between. CDR1 MNHEY and CDR2 SMNVEV come from the germline V gene (reference sequence). The CDR3 DNA follows: TGTGCCAGCAGTTTAGGGGGACTCGTCAATGAGCAGTTCTTC. Encoded protein: CASSLGGLVNEQFF.

V gene TRBV27 combines with J gene TRBJ2-7; 9 bases agree with TRBD1. This CDR3 is built from 14 residues. Germline V lookup: CDR1 MNHEY, CDR2 SMNVEV (reference sequence). The V and J ends lost 5 bases and 2 bases, in that order; junction bases with no gene match: 4. The CDR3 sequence: CASSLGQGTYEQYF. The DNA of the CDR3 is TGTGCCAGCAGTCTGGGACAGGGTACCTACGAGCAGTACTTC.